The clone carrying this T cell receptor beta chain was observed at least ten times. Generated by immunoSEQ multiplex PCR, the TCRdb table keeps only in-frame clones and is missing some. This sample yields around 160,000 clones, of which around 83% are seen a single time; 5.8% belongs to the top ten. These data belong to a study of blood T cell repertoires in COVID-19. Across the study: T cells, B-cell-depleted T cells, or PBMCs supplied cDNA or gDNA.

Germline-derived CDR1 and CDR2 are SGHNT and YENEEA. V was cut by 1 base and J by 3 bases, with 18 bases left in between. This CDR3 contains 17 residues. What was sequenced was PBMCs or T cells enriched from blood (not recorded which). The chain recombines TRBV11-3 with TRBJ1-1; tentatively, D is TRBD1 (5 bases). This TCR came from a woman aged 50 to 60 who had been exposed to COVID-19. The CDR3 nucleotides read TGTGCCAGCAGCTTAGGGGGACTTGGTCGCCAGGACACTGAAGCTTTCTTT. It codes for CASSLGGLGRQDTEAFF.